The 15 T cell receptor beta chains reported below all come from one sample, sequenced in a study of blood T cell repertoires in COVID-19. The protocol was immunoSEQ multiplex PCR, while the TCRdb copy is restricted to in-frame clones and leaves out a portion. The sample has over 110,000 clones, roughly 88% seen once. The source material was peripheral blood. These receptors all come from a woman aged 45-65 years with acute or convalescent COVID-19.

The genes are TRBV6-5 and TRBJ1-5; 7 bases agree with TRBD1. Germline V gene lookup returns CDR1 MNHEY and CDR2 SVGAGI. The CDR3 is made up of 14 amino acids. J gave up 4 bases and V 6 bases, and 6 bases lay outside the gene matches. CDR3 bases: TGTGCCAGCAGAGTGACAGGGACTAATCAGCCCCAGCATTTT. Protein sequence: CASRVTGTNQPQHF.

The rearrangement joins TRBV29-1 to TRBJ2-2; tentatively, D is TRBD1 (6 bases). Germline CDR1 and CDR2: SQVTM and ANQGSEA. The CDR3 sequence is 12 residues long. V lost 3 bases, J lost 5 bases, and 7 bases lay in between. The CDR3 region has the DNA TGCAGCGTTGACGGACAGACCGGGGAGCTGTTTTTT. Translation gives CSVDGQTGELFF.

The rearrangement uses TRBV9 and TRBJ2-7; 7 bases map to TRBD1. The CDR3 is 14 residues long. CDR1 and CDR2 (germline): SGDLS, YYNGEE. V was clipped by 4 bases and J by 7 bases; unmatched bases: 11. Here the CDR3 DNA reads TGTGCCAGCAGCCCCCTTTGGACAGGCCAAGAGCAGTACTTC. As protein: CASSPLWTGQEQYF. Full variable domain (rest looked up from reference TRBV9 and TRBJ2-7): DSGVTQTPKHLITATGQRVTLRCSPRSGDLSVYWYQQSLDQGLQFLIQYYNGEERAKGNILERFSAQQFPDLHSELNLSSLELGDSALYFCASSPLWTGQEQYFGPGTRLTVT.

CDR3 in amino acids: CASSSLPRTSGELFF. The CDR3 coding sequence is TGTGCCAGCAGTTCGCTTCCGCGGACTTCCGGGGAGCTGTTTTTT. The chain has TRBV28 and TRBJ2-2, with D possibly being TRBD2 (5 bases). The CDR3 consists of 15 residues. The germline gives CDR1 MDHEN, CDR2 SYDVKM. Trimming removed 4 bases from V and 6 bases from J, with 15 bases in between.

The V call is TRBV20-1, the J call TRBJ2-7; no reliable D call. Germline V gene sequence: CDR1 DFQATT, CDR2 SNEGSKA (reference sequence). The V end was cut by 5 bases, the J end by 2 bases, with 7 bases between. CDR3 length: 11 amino acids. The CDR3 region is CSAVGPYEQYF. The CDR3 DNA is TGCAGTGCTGTTGGGCCCTACGAGCAGTACTTC.

In this sample, this clone turned up a few times. The chain recombines TRBV11-2 with TRBJ1-6; perhaps TRBD1 as D (5 bases). With 1 base removed from V and 7 bases from J, the gap between germline ends came to 11 bases. CDR3 length: 15 residues. Germline CDR1 and CDR2: SGHAT and FQNNGV. The CDR3 sequence: CASSLGQTLNSPLHF. The CDR3 DNA reads as TGTGCCAGCAGCTTAGGACAGACTCTCAATTCACCCCTCCACTTT.

V gene TRBV25-1 combines with J gene TRBJ2-5; 8 bases agree with TRBD1. The CDR3 has 16 residues. Per germline, CDR1 MGHDK and CDR2 SYGVNS. V shed 4 bases, J shed 5 bases, and the junction held 12 bases outside the gene matches. The CDR3, as DNA: TGTGCCAGCAGTGCTCCTCCGAGCAGGGGGCCGGAGACCCAGTACTTC. This gives the protein CASSAPPSRGPETQYF.

The J gene is TRBJ1-2, the V gene TRBV29-1; TRBD1 matches 8 bases. The CDR3 runs 14 residues. In germline, CDR1 is SQVTM, CDR2 ANQGSEA. V shed 4 bases and J 2 bases; nucleotides not matched to a gene: 6. CDR3 DNA sequence: TGCAGCGTTGGCCGGACAGGGACGAACTATGGCTACACCTTC. It specifies CSVGRTGTNYGYTF.

This rearrangement joins TRBV7-9 to TRBJ2-1; D is unclear. CDR1 is SEHNR, CDR2 FQNEAQ, per germline (reference sequence). The length of the CDR3 is 14 residues. The V end was cut by 1 base, the J end by 9 bases, with 13 bases between. The CDR3: CASSLGDWYFEQFF. In nucleotides, the CDR3 is TGTGCCAGCAGCTTAGGCGACTGGTATTTTGAGCAGTTCTTC.

The rearrangement uses TRBV5-1 and TRBJ1-2; no reliable D call. V lost 4 bases and J lost 2, with 12 bases in between. Germline V gives CDR1 SGHRS, CDR2 YFSETQ. The CDR3 is 14 amino acids. For the CDR3, the DNA is TGCGCCAGCAGCCCGACCCCGGGGAACTATGGCTACACCTTC. This encodes CASSPTPGNYGYTF.

This clone was picked up one time. CDR3 loop: CSVTGGEGYTF. The CDR3 DNA reads as TGCAGCGTGACAGGGGGCGAGGGCTACACCTTC. V gene TRBV29-1 combines with J gene TRBJ1-2; 10 positions agree with TRBD1. The CDR3 extends over 11 amino acids. Trimming cost V 6 bases and J 8 bases; bases outside gene matches: 3. Germline values: CDR1 SQVTM, CDR2 ANQGSEA.

The genes are TRBV28 and TRBJ1-5; 12 bases are a match to TRBD1. CDR1 and CDR2 (germline): MDHEN, SYDVKM. The J segment lost 5 bases and the V segment lost 6 bases, leaving 8 bases of the junction unmatched. There are 16 residues in the CDR3. CDR3 loop: CASSFSGTGGHQPQHF. In DNA form, the CDR3 reads TGTGCCAGCAGCTTTTCCGGGACAGGGGGCCATCAGCCCCAGCATTTT. Using reference TRBV28 and TRBJ1-5 for the parts outside the CDR3, the full variable domain is DVKVTQSSRYLVKRTGEKVFLECVQDMDHENMFWYRQDPGLGLRLIYFSYDVKMKEKGDIPEGYSVSREKKERFSLILESASTNQTSMYLCASSFSGTGGHQPQHFGDGTRLSIL.

The genes are TRBV9 and TRBJ1-2; the D gene is possibly TRBD1 (6 bases). The V end lost 4 bases, the J end lost 6 bases, and 22 bases lay between the germline ends. Germline V gives CDR1 SGDLS, CDR2 YYNGEE. This CDR3 comprises 16 residues. The CDR3 DNA follows: TGTGCCAGCAGCTCCCGAACAGGGAGAGGGGCGAATGGCTACACCTTC. It specifies CASSSRTGRGANGYTF.

The chain couples TRBV27 to TRBJ2-2, with D unresolved. The V end was cut by 2 bases, the J end by 5 bases, with 3 bases between. Germline V gene lookup returns CDR1 MNHEY and CDR2 SMNVEV (reference sequence). This CDR3 has 12 residues. CDR3 residues: CASSLVTGELFF. As DNA, the CDR3 is TGTGCCAGCAGTTTAGTAACCGGGGAGCTGTTTTTT.

This chain links TRBV6-5 with TRBJ1-2, with 8 bases that match TRBD1. CDR3 length: 13 amino acids. Trimming took 5 bases from V and 5 from J; bases not matched to a gene: 4. The germline V gene has CDR1 MNHEY and CDR2 SVGAGI. The CDR3 here is CASSPTGEYGYTF. CDR3 bases: TGTGCCAGCAGTCCGACAGGGGAGTATGGCTACACCTTC.